This T cell receptor beta chain was documented in a study of T-cell memory formation after mild COVID-19. MiXCR, applied by TCRdb to the 5' RACE reads, yields one record per CDR3 protein. The sample consists of a few hundred thousand distinct CDR3 sequences, around a tenth of them appearing once. This CDR3 comprises 14 residues. Trimming took off 1 base at V and 7 bases at J, with 13 bases between the two ends. CDR1 and CDR2 (germline): WSHSY, SAAADI. This clonotype originated in a man younger than 35 who had mild COVID-19 (a few samples of this study predate the infection). Cell type and time point are not known. The J gene is TRBJ1-2, the V gene TRBV10-2, with D perhaps matching TRBD1 (6 bases). The sample taken for sequencing was PBMCs or a T cell subset sorted from them (not recorded which). The CDR3 DNA is TGCGCCAGCAGTGAGTTGATACAGGGTGGTGGCTACACCTTC. Its translation: CASSELIQGGGYTF.